These 18 T cell receptor beta chains came from one sample sequenced in a study of cytomegalovirus exposure and HLA in healthy donors. The assay was immunoSEQ multiplex PCR, and TCRdb's table has in-frame clones only and misses some. The sample consists of about 140,000 clones, 84% of them appearing once. Sample: PBMCs. The receptors derive from a woman in her 30s in good health and CMV-seronegative.

This clone occurred once. The V call is TRBV5-1, the J call TRBJ2-2, with TRBD1 matching 7 bases. CDR1 is SGHRS, CDR2 YFSETQ, per germline. J was trimmed by 3 bases and V by 3 bases; bases with no gene match: 2. This CDR3 is 14 amino acids long. CDR3: CASSSTGDTGELFF. CDR3 coding DNA: TGCGCCAGCAGCTCAACAGGGGACACCGGGGAGCTGTTTTTT.

The rearrangement links TRBV18 to TRBJ2-3, with unresolved D. The CDR3 has 13 amino acids. The V and J ends lost 5 bases and 2 bases respectively, with 8 bases between them. Germline CDR1 and CDR2: KGHSH and LQKENI. The CDR3 sequence: CASSSQFTDTQYF. The CDR3 DNA sequence: TGTGCCAGCTCAAGCCAATTCACAGATACGCAGTATTTT.

The chain couples TRBV4-3 to TRBJ1-2; D is uncertain. The length of the CDR3 is 16 residues. Deletions cut 3 bases from V and 4 bases from J, with 18 bases between. Germline lookup yields CDR1 LGHNA and CDR2 YSLEER. The CDR3 is CASSHARDPAVYGYTF. DNA for the CDR3: TGCGCCAGCAGCCACGCTCGGGATCCAGCTGTCTATGGCTACACCTTC.

This chain connects TRBV2 to TRBJ2-7; possibly TRBD1 for D (5 bases). The V end lost 5 bases, the J end lost 4 bases, and 12 bases lay between the germline ends. This CDR3 region has 13 residues. CDR1 and CDR2 from the germline V gene are SNHLY and FYNNEI. CDR3 bases: TGTGCCAGCAGTCGACAAGGGGATTACGAGCAGTACTTC. Translated: CASSRQGDYEQYF.

The chain employs TRBV27 and TRBJ2-7; TRBD1 aligns across 8 bases. Unmatched junction bases numbered 8, after V lost 0 bases and J lost 4 bases. The germline V gene encodes CDR1 MNHEY and CDR2 SMNVEV (reference sequence). CDR3 length: 16 amino acids. This CDR3 is CASSLSTGEKIYEQYF. In DNA, the CDR3 is TGTGCCAGCAGTTTATCGACAGGGGAGAAGATTTACGAGCAGTACTTC.

This clone occurred a few times. J is TRBJ2-2 and V is TRBV7-7, with D uncertain. The V and J ends lost 4 bases and 8 bases respectively, with 11 bases between them. The CDR3 runs 13 residues. Germline V gene sequence: CDR1 SSHAT, CDR2 FNYEAQ (reference sequence). The CDR3 spells CASSSLGGGELFF. Here the CDR3 DNA reads TGTGCCAGCAGCTCCCTCGGCGGTGGGGAGCTGTTTTTT.

This chain uses TRBV5-1 with TRBJ1-1; TRBD1 aligns across 8 bases. Germline lookup yields CDR1 SGHRS and CDR2 YFSETQ. The CDR3 is 14 amino acids. V shed 1 base and J 4 bases; nucleotides not matched to a gene: 3. This CDR3 reads CASSLLQGGTEAFF. The CDR3 DNA reads as TGCGCCAGCAGCTTGTTACAGGGGGGCACTGAAGCTTTCTTT.

This clone was counted a few times. The rearrangement links TRBV2 to TRBJ1-2; a possible D gene is TRBD1 (6 bases). Germline V gene data show CDR1 as SNHLY and CDR2 as FYNNEI. The CDR3 spans 12 residues. Trimming cost V 3 bases and J 10 bases, with 12 bases left between them. The CDR3 region is CASSETGQHYTF. CDR3 nucleotides: TGTGCCAGCAGTGAGACAGGACAGCACTACACCTTC.

The rearrangement links TRBV19 to TRBJ2-2, with a possible D match to TRBD1 (6 bases). CDR3 size: 14 residues. Deletions cut 6 bases from V and 1 base from J, with 9 bases between. The germline CDR1 and CDR2 sequences are LNHDA and SQIVND (reference sequence). CDR3 loop: CASRPGQNTGELFF. The CDR3, as DNA: TGTGCCAGTAGGCCGGGACAGAACACCGGGGAGCTGTTTTTT.

The CDR3 sequence: CASSGQPGGFNEKLFF. Written as DNA, the CDR3 is TGTGCCAGCAGTGGACAACCAGGGGGATTTAATGAAAAACTGTTTTTT. The V gene is TRBV2, the J gene TRBJ1-4, with 7 nucleotides matching TRBD1. The CDR3 contains 16 residues. Germline trimming cut 4 bases from V and 4 bases from J; bases unmatched to any gene: 9. Germline V CDR1 and CDR2: SNHLY, FYNNEI.

The chain combines TRBV28 with TRBJ1-1; maybe TRBD1 (6 bases). The germline V gene has CDR1 MDHEN and CDR2 SYDVKM. The CDR3 is made up of 15 amino acids. Trimming took off 8 bases at V and 0 bases at J, with 16 bases between the two ends. The CDR3 is CASCERGWMNTEAFF. The DNA for the CDR3 is TGTGCCAGCTGTGAAAGGGGGTGGATGAACACTGAAGCTTTCTTT.

This clone was counted a few times. The CDR3 region is CASSQGAGNTDTQYF. The CDR3 DNA follows: TGTGCCAGCAGCCAAGGGGCAGGGAACACAGATACGCAGTATTTT. The chain couples TRBV7-3 to TRBJ2-3; the D gene is possibly TRBD1 (5 bases). Trimming removed 5 bases at V and 2 bases at J, with 14 bases between. Germline CDR1 is SGHTA and CDR2 is FQGTGA. This CDR3 comprises 15 residues.

The rearrangement joins TRBV6-5 to TRBJ2-6; D call uncertain. V was shortened by 6 bases and J by 4 bases, with 4 bases between the two germline ends. The CDR3 sequence is 12 residues long. Germline lookup yields CDR1 MNHEY and CDR2 SVGAGI. CDR3 coding DNA: TGTGCCAGCAGGCGGGGGGCCAACGTCCTGACTTTC. Its protein is CASRRGANVLTF.

This clone is judged large. This chain links TRBV27 with TRBJ2-1; 11 nucleotides match TRBD2. J lost 7 bases, V lost 6 bases, and 11 bases had no gene match. CDR3 length: 16 amino acids. Per the germline V gene, CDR1 is MNHEY and CDR2 is SMNVEV (reference sequence). Written as DNA, the CDR3 is TGTGCCAGCAGCCCCTGGGGTAGCGGGGGGGCAAATGAGCAGTTCTTC. Amino acid sequence: CASSPWGSGGANEQFF.

The V call is TRBV10-3, the J call TRBJ2-7; 8 positions agree with TRBD2. The CDR3 runs 14 residues. V was pared by 6 bases and J by 4 bases, with 8 bases of the junction left unmatched. The germline V gene encodes CDR1 ENHRY and CDR2 SYGVKD. CDR3 sequence: CAIRTGTSRYEQYF. As DNA, the CDR3 is TGTGCCATCAGGACCGGGACTAGTAGGTACGAGCAGTACTTC.

The chain carries TRBV2 and TRBJ2-3; a possible D gene is TRBD1 (6 bases). CDR1 is SNHLY and CDR2 is FYNNEI in the germline V gene. The V gene lost 7 bases and the J gene lost 2 bases, with 13 bases spanning the gap. The CDR3 is made up of 14 amino acids. This CDR3 is CASTGTQPTDTQYF. The CDR3 DNA reads TGTGCCAGCACCGGGACACAGCCCACAGATACGCAGTATTTT.

A few counts support this clone. This chain links TRBV13 with TRBJ2-7; maybe TRBD1 (5 bases). Trimming took off 5 bases at V and 3 bases at J, with 20 bases between the two ends. The CDR3 totals 16 residues. The germline CDR1 and CDR2 sequences are PRHDT and FYEKMQ (reference sequence). CDR3 sequence: CASSPRALLGDYEQYF. The CDR3 DNA reads as TGTGCCAGCAGCCCCCGGGCACTCCTAGGGGACTACGAGCAGTACTTC.

The chain joins TRBV19 to TRBJ1-2, with 8 positions matching TRBD1. The trim removed 5 bases at V and 8 bases at J, leaving 10 bases unmatched. CDR3 length equals 14 residues. Germline V CDR1 and CDR2: LNHDA, SQIVND (reference sequence). CDR3 region: CASSGQGRFEGYTF. CDR3 sequence (DNA): TGTGCCAGTAGTGGACAGGGTCGGTTCGAAGGCTACACCTTC.